The clone carrying this T cell receptor beta chain was counted between two and nine times. The junction departs from germline at one end; a sequencing error may be responsible. There are 16 residues in the CDR3. CDR1 is MGHRA, CDR2 YSYEKL, per germline. These data are taken from a study of tumor-infiltrating lymphocytes in primary liver carcinoma. Constant-region priming of about 520 ng total RNA yielded TCR beta cDNA. Three rounds of nested multiplex PCR with slightly modified ARM-PCR produced TCR beta libraries. Rounds one and two of PCR, each of roughly 11 cycles, were primed with TRBV1-TRBV30 forward primers and a C-beta reverse primer. Via MiXCR, TCRdb re-called the multiplex PCR reads, giving one row per CDR3 protein. Of 100,000 to 120,000 distinct CDR3 sequences listed, approximately 82% are singletons. Unsorted bulk tissue of roughly 19-30 mg yielded co-extracted RNA and DNA. In every tumor sample, viable tumor cells made up over 85%.

The source is a middle-aged man with primary liver carcinoma and hepatitis B virus infection. The sample comprised liver tumor tissue from sampling region 3. Subset: tumor region T3, left-lateral pole. The chain couples TRBV4-1 to TRBJ2-7; unclear D gene. The CDR3 loop reads CASSLQTPQIPYERYF. The DNA of the CDR3 is TGCGCCAGCAGCCTACAGACTCCACAAATCCCCTACGAGCGGTACTTC.